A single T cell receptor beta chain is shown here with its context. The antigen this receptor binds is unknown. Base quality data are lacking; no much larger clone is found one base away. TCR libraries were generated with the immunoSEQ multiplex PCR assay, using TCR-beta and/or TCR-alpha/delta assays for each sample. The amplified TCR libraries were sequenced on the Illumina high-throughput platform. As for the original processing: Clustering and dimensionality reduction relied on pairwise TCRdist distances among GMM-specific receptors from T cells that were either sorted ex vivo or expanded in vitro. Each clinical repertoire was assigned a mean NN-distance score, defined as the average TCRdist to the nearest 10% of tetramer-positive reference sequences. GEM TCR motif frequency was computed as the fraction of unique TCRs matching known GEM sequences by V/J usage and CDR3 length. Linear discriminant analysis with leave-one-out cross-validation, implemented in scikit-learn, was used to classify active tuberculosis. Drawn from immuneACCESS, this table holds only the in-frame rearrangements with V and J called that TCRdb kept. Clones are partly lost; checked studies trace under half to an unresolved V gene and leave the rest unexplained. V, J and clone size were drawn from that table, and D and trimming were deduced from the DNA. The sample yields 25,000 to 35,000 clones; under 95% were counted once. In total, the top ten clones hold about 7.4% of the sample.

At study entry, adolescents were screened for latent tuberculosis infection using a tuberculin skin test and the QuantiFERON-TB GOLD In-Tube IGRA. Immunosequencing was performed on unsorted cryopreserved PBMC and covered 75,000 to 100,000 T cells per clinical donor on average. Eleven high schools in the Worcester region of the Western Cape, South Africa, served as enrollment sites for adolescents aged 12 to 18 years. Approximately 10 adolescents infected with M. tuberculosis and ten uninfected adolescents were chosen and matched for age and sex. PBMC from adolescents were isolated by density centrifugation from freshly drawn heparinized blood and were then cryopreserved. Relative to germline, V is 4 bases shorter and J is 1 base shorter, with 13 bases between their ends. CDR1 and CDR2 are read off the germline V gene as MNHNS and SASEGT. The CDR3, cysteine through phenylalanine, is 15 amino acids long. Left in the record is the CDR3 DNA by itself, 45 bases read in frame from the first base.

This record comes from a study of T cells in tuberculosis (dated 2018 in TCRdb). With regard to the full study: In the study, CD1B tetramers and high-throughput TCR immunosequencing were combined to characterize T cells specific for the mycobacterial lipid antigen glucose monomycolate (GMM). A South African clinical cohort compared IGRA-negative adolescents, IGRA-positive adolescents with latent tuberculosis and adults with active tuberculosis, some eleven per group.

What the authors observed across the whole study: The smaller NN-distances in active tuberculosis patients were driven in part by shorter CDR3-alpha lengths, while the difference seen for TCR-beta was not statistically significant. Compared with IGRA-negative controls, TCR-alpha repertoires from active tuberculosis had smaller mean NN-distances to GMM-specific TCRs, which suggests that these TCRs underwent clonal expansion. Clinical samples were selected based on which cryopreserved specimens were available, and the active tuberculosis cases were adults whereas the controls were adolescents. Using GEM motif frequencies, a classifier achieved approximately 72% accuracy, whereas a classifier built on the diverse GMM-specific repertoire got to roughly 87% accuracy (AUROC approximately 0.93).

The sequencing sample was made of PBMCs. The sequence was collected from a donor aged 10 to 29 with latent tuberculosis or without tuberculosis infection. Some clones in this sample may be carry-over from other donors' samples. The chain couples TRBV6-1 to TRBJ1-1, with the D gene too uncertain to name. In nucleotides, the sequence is TGTGCCAGCAGTGGACCCTCGGCGGGGAACACTGAAGCTTTCTTT. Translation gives CASSGPSAGNTEAFF.